This T cell receptor (beta chain) was retrieved from a study of graft-versus-host responses after intestinal transplantation. To release intraepithelial and lamina propria lymphocytes, the graft tissue was processed. The table came from immunoSEQ multiplex PCR; TCRdb's copy has only in-frame clones and leaves some out. The data hold about 30,000 clones, with 80% to 85% observed a single time. The sequenced sample was ileum tissue, obtained 98 days after intestinal transplantation. The clonotype originates from a human patient who received an intestinal transplant, so some T cells may come from the graft donor.

The CDR3, as DNA: TGTGCCAGCAGCCGGCGGCGGACAGGGAGCGAGACCCAGTACTTC. Amino acids: CASSRRRTGSETQYF. This chain joins TRBV5-6 and TRBJ2-5, with 8 bases aligning to TRBD1. With 4 bases clipped from V and 5 bases from J, the junction kept 10 bases outside the gene matches. The CDR3 totals 15 residues. Germline V CDR1 and CDR2: SGHDT, YYEEEE.